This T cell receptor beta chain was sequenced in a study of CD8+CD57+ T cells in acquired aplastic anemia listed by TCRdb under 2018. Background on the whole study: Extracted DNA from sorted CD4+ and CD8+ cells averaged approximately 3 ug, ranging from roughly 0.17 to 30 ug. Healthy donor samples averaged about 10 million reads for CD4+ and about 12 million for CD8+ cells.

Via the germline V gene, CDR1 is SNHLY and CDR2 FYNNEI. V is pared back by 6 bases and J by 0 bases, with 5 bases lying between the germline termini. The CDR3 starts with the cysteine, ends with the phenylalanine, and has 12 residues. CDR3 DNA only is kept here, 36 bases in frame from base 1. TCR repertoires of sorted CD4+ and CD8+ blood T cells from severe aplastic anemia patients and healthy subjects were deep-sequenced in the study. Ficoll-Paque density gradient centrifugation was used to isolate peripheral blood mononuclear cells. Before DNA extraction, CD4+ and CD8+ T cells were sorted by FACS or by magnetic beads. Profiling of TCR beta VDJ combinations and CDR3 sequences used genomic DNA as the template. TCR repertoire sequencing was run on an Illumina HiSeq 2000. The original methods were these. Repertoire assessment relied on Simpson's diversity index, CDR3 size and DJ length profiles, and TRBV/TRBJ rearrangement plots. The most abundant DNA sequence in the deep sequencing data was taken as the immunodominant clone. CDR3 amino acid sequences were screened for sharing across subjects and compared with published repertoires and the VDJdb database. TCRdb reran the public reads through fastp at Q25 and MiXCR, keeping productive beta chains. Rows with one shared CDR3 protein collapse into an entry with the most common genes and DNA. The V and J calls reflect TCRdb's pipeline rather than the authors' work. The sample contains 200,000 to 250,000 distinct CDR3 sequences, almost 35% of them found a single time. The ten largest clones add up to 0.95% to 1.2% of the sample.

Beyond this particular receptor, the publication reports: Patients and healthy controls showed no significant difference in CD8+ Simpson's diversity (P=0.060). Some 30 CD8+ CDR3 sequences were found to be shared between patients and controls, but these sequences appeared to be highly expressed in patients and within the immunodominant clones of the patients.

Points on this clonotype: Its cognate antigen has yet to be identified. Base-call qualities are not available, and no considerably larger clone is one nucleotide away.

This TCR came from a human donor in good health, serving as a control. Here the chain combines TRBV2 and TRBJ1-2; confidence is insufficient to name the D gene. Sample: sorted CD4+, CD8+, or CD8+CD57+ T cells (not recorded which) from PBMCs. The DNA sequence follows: TGTGCCAGCAGGGAAACTAACTATGGCTACACCTTC. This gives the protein CASRETNYGYTF.